This TCR beta chain comes out of a study of blood T cell repertoires in COVID-19. As regards this clone: Since the CDR3 does not end with the conserved phenylalanine or tryptophan, this likely comes from a read error. The limits of the CDR3 on the DNA are not certain, so only TCRdb's listed CDR3 is given.

The CDR3 contains 10 residues when both ends are counted. Germline CDR1 is SQVTM and CDR2 is ANQGSEA. Assay: immunoSEQ multiplex PCR; the TCRdb copy retains only in-frame clones and omits some. Found here are over 200,000 clones, approximately 90% of them singletons; the top ten hold roughly 6.4%. What was sequenced was peripheral blood. This receptor was taken from a man in his sixties who had recovered from COVID-19. This chain uses TRBV29-1 with TRBJ2-7; TRBD1 was called by the table and not checked on the DNA. This CDR3 reads CSVEEEHRGP.